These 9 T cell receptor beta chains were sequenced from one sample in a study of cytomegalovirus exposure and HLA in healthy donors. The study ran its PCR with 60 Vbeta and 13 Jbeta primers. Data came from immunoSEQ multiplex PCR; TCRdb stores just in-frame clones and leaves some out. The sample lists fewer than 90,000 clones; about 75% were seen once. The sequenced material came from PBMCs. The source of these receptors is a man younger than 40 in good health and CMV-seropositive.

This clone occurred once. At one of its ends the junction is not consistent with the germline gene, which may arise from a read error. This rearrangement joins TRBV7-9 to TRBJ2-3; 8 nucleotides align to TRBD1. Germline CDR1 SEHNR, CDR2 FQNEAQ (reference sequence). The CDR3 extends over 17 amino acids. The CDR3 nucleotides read TGTTCCAGCAGCTTAGGTACGTGGACAGGGAGCACAGATACGCAGTATTTT. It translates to CSSSLGTWTGSTDTQYF.

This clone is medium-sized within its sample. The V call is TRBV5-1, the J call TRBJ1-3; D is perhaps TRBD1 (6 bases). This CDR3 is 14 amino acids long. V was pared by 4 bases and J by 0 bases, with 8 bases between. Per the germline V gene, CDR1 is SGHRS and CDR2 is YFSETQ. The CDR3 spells CASSRDISGNTIYF. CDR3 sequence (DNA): TGCGCCAGCAGCCGGGACATCTCTGGAAACACCATATATTTT.

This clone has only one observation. CDR3 region: CASSYGAENTIYF. CDR3 bases: TGTGCCAGCAGCTACGGCGCGGAAAACACCATATATTTT. The chain carries TRBV6-6 and TRBJ1-3; D unresolved. From germline, CDR1 is MNHNY and CDR2 SVGAGI (reference sequence). V was clipped by 6 bases and J by 6 bases, with 12 bases between them. This CDR3 is built from 13 residues.

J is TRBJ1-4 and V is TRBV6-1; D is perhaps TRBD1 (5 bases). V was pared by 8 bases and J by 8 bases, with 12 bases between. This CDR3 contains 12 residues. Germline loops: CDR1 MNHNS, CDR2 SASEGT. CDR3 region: CASQEGWEKLFF. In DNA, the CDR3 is TGTGCCAGCCAGGAGGGGTGGGAAAAACTGTTTTTT.

Here the CDR3 DNA reads TGTGCCAGCGGGCACCAAGAGACCCAGTACTTC. It codes for CASGHQETQYF. The genes are TRBV6-1 and TRBJ2-5; D is undetermined. This CDR3 contains 11 residues. V shed 8 bases and J shed 0 bases, with 4 bases lying between them. CDR1 MNHNS and CDR2 SASEGT come from the germline V gene.

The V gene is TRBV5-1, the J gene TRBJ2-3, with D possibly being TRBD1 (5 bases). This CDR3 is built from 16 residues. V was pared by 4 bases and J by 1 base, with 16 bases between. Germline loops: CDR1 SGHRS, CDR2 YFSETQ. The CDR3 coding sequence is TGCGCCAGCAGCAAAGGGGATTGGTTTGGCACAGATACGCAGTATTTT. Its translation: CASSKGDWFGTDTQYF.

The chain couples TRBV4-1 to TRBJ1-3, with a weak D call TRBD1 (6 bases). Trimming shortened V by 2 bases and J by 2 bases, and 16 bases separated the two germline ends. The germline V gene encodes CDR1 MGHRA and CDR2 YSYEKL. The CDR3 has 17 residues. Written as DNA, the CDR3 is TGCGCCAGCAGCCAACAAGGGGCAGGGGCGACTGGAAACACCATATATTTT. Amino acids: CASSQQGAGATGNTIYF.

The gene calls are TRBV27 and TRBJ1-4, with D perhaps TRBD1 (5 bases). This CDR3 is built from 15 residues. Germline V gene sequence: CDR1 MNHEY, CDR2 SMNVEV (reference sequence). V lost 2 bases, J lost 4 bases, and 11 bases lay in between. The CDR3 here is CASSLRQKYNEKLFF. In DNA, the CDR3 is TGTGCCAGCAGTTTACGACAGAAGTATAATGAAAAACTGTTTTTT.

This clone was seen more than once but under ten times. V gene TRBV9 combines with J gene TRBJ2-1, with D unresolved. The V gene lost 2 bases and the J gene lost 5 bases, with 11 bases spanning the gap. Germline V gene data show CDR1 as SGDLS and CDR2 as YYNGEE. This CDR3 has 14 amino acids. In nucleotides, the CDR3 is TGTGCCAGCAGCGTCGATACGAGAGACAATGAGCAGTTCTTC. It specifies CASSVDTRDNEQFF.